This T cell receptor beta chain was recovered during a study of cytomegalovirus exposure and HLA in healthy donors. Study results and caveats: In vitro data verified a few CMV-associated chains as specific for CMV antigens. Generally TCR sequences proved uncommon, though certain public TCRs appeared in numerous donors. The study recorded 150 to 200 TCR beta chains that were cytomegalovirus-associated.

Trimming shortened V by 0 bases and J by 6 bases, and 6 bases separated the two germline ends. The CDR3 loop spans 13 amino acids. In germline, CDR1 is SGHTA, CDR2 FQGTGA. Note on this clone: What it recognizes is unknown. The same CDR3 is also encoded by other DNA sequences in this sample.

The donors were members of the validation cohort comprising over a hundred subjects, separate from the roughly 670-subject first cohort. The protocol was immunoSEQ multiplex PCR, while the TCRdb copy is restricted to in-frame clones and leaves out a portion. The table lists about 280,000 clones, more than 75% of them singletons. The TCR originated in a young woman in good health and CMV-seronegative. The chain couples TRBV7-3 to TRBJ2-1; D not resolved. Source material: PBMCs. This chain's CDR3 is CASSLTRVNEQFF. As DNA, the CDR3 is TGTGCCAGCAGCTTAACTCGGGTCAATGAGCAGTTCTTC.